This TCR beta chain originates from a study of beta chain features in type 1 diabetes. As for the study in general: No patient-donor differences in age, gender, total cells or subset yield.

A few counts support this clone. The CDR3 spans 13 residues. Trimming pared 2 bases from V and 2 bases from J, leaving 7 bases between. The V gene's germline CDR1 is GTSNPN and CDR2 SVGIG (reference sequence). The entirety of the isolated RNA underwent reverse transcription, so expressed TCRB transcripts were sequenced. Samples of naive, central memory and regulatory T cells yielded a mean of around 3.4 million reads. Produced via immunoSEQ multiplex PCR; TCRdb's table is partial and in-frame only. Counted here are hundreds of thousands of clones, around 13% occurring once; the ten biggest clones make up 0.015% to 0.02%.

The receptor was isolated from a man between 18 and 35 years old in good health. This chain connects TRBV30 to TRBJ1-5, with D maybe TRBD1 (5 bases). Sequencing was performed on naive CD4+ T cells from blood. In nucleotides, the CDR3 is TGTGCCTGGAGTTGGGGGGGCAATCAGCCCCAGCATTTT. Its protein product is CAWSWGGNQPQHF.